Each of the 19 T cell receptor beta chains below was sequenced from the same sample in a study of control samples from healthy donors and cancer patients. Some clones are missing from TCRdb's copy, which holds only in-frame ones; the method was immunoSEQ multiplex PCR. This sample yields some 120,000 clones, of which roughly 87% are seen a single time; roughly 2% belongs to the top ten. The specimen was blood. These receptors were obtained from a man aged 18 to 30 in good health.

The chain is built from TRBV7-3 and TRBJ2-1; no clear D. CDR1 is SGHTA, CDR2 FQGTGA, per germline. The CDR3 covers 11 residues. V lost 5 bases and J lost 8, with 7 bases in between. The CDR3 DNA is TGTGCCAGCAGCCGAAGCGATGAGCAGTTCTTC. This codes for CASSRSDEQFF.

This clone appeared a single time. The V gene is TRBV30, the J gene TRBJ1-1; 7 bases are shared with TRBD1. The CDR3 length is 15 residues. V shed 5 bases and J 3 bases; nucleotides not matched to a gene: 12. Per germline, CDR1 GTSNPN and CDR2 SVGIG (reference sequence). The DNA of the CDR3 is TGTGCCTGGGAGGGGACAGAAAGTAGGTACACTGAAGCTTTCTTT. This gives the protein CAWEGTESRYTEAFF.

The genes are TRBV2 and TRBJ1-4; 9 nucleotides agree with TRBD1. The germline V gene has CDR1 SNHLY and CDR2 FYNNEI. The CDR3 extends over 13 amino acids. After removal of 7 bases from V and 8 bases from J, the junction contained 5 bases not matched to a gene. CDR3 protein: CASKLTGGEKLFF. DNA for the CDR3: TGTGCCAGCAAGTTGACAGGGGGAGAAAAACTGTTTTTT.

The V and J genes are TRBV24-1 and TRBJ1-5; D unclear. CDR3 length: 14 amino acids. V was pared by 1 base and J by 3 bases, with 6 bases between. The germline V gene has CDR1 KGHDR and CDR2 SFDVKD. The CDR3 reads CATSDFQSNQPQHF. The CDR3 DNA reads TGTGCCACCAGTGATTTCCAGTCCAATCAGCCCCAGCATTTT.

The chain is built from TRBV11-3 and TRBJ2-2; 8 bases are a match to TRBD2. Germline trimming cut 9 bases from V and 0 bases from J; bases unmatched to any gene: 9. Germline CDR1 is SGHNT and CDR2 is YENEEA. The CDR3 is made up of 16 amino acids. CDR3 coding DNA: TGTGCCAGTAGCGGGACCGGGACGACGAACACCGGGGAGCTGTTTTTT. Protein sequence: CASSGTGTTNTGELFF.

The V and J genes are TRBV6-6 and TRBJ1-1; D not resolved. Germline V lookup: CDR1 MNHNY, CDR2 SVGAGI (reference sequence). Trimming cost V 5 bases and J 8 bases, with 15 bases left between them. This CDR3 has 13 residues. CDR3 nucleotides: TGTGCCAGCAGTCCCGGGCCTGGTAGCGAAGCTTTCTTT. It translates to CASSPGPGSEAFF.

The V and J genes are TRBV6-5 and TRBJ2-3; TRBD1 is a possible D gene (6 bases). This CDR3 has 15 residues. Trimming pared 4 bases from V and 2 bases from J, leaving 13 bases between. CDR1 is MNHEY and CDR2 is SVGAGI in the germline V gene. The CDR3 nucleotides are TGTGCCAGCAGTTCTAGGACAGTTCACACAGATACGCAGTATTTT. It yields the protein CASSSRTVHTDTQYF.

V usage is TRBV27 and J usage is TRBJ2-1; D not certain. Germline V gives CDR1 MNHEY, CDR2 SMNVEV (reference sequence). The CDR3 consists of 14 residues. The V end was cut by 6 bases, the J end by 5 bases, with 14 bases between. The CDR3 sequence is CASRGGVAHNEQFF. As DNA, the CDR3 is TGTGCCAGCAGAGGCGGAGTCGCTCACAATGAGCAGTTCTTC.

The chain recombines TRBV9 with TRBJ2-7; 7 bases are a match to TRBD1. V lost 0 bases, J lost 5 bases, and 5 bases stayed unmatched. The V gene's germline CDR1 is SGDLS and CDR2 YYNGEE. This CDR3 comprises 14 residues. The CDR3 spells CASSVGGGVDEQYF. CDR3 DNA: TGTGCCAGCAGCGTAGGAGGGGGCGTCGACGAGCAGTACTTC. Full variable domain (remainder filled in from reference TRBV9 and TRBJ2-7): DSGVTQTPKHLITATGQRVTLRCSPRSGDLSVYWYQQSLDQGLQFLIQYYNGEERAKGNILERFSAQQFPDLHSELNLSSLELGDSALYFCASSVGGGVDEQYFGPGTRLTVT.

V usage is TRBV16 and J usage is TRBJ1-1, with D possibly matching TRBD1 (6 bases). The CDR3 length is 14 residues. V was clipped by 4 bases and J by 2 bases, with 11 bases between them. Germline CDR1 and CDR2: KGHSY and FQNENV. The CDR3 region has the DNA TGTGCCAGCAGCCGCTGGACAGCCAACACTGAAGCTTTCTTT. Protein product: CASSRWTANTEAFF.

As DNA, the CDR3 is TGCGCCAGCAGTTTGGTAGCGGGAGGCCAAGAGACCCAGTACTTC. Translation gives CASSLVAGGQETQYF. V gene TRBV10-2 combines with J gene TRBJ2-5; 10 bases line up with TRBD2. From germline, CDR1 is WSHSY and CDR2 SAAADI. Trimming cost V 5 bases and J 1 base; bases outside gene matches: 4. This CDR3 spans 15 amino acids.

The V gene is TRBV19, the J gene TRBJ2-1; perhaps TRBD2 as D (5 bases). With 3 bases removed from V and 7 bases from J, the gap between germline ends came to 16 bases. Germline values: CDR1 LNHDA, CDR2 SQIVND (reference sequence). The CDR3 contains 15 residues. The CDR3 coding sequence is TGTGCCAGTAGTATCGGACTCGGAAAGTGGAATGAGCAGTTCTTC. Translating gives CASSIGLGKWNEQFF. Looking up the rest from reference TRBV19 and TRBJ2-1 gives the full variable domain: DGGITQSPKYLFRKEGQNVTLSCEQNLNHDAMYWYRQDPGQGLRLIYYSQIVNDFQKGDIAEGYSVSREKKESFPLTVTSAQKNPTAFYLCASSIGLGKWNEQFFGPGTRLTVL.

This CDR3 is CASSPLGAQETQYF. Here the CDR3 DNA reads TGTGCCAGCTCCCCCTTAGGGGCCCAAGAGACCCAGTACTTC. The chain combines TRBV18 with TRBJ2-5, with D possibly TRBD1 on 5 matching bases. With 6 bases removed from V and 1 base from J, the gap between germline ends came to 12 bases. Germline lookup yields CDR1 KGHSH and CDR2 LQKENI. There are 14 residues in the CDR3.

The chain recombines TRBV10-2 with TRBJ1-5; TRBD1 matches 10 bases. The CDR3 is 14 residues long. V shed 6 bases, J shed 6 bases, and the junction held 5 bases outside the gene matches. Germline CDR1 WSHSY, CDR2 SAAADI. The CDR3 protein is CASSPGTGVQPQHF. In nucleotides, the CDR3 is TGCGCCAGCAGCCCAGGGACAGGGGTTCAGCCCCAGCATTTT.

The DNA of the CDR3 is TGTGCCACCAGCACCCTTGGGAACGAGCAAGAGACCCAGTACTTC. Its translation is CATSTLGNEQETQYF. The chain is built from TRBV24-1 and TRBJ2-5; the D is unclear. V was shortened by 7 bases and J by 2 bases, with 16 bases between the two germline ends. Germline values: CDR1 KGHDR, CDR2 SFDVKD. The CDR3 length is 15 residues.

J is TRBJ1-5 and V is TRBV28, with 8 bases that match TRBD1. The CDR3 runs to 15 residues. The germline V gene encodes CDR1 MDHEN and CDR2 SYDVKM. The trim removed 2 bases at V and 2 bases at J, leaving 2 bases unmatched. The CDR3 DNA reads TGTGCCAGCAGTTTAGGACAGGGCGGCAATCAGCCCCAGCATTTT. This codes for CASSLGQGGNQPQHF.

The chain uses TRBV28 and TRBJ1-5, with a tentative D call TRBD1 (6 bases). V was clipped by 6 bases and J by 1 base, with 16 bases between them. Germline-derived CDR1 and CDR2 are MDHEN and SYDVKM. CDR3 length equals 16 residues. The CDR3 DNA reads as TGTGCCAGCAGCAAAACCGGGACATACAGCAATCAGCCCCAGCATTTT. Translation: CASSKTGTYSNQPQHF.

This chain links TRBV5-6 with TRBJ2-7, with 10 bases lining up with TRBD1. The germline gives CDR1 SGHDT, CDR2 YYEEEE. The CDR3 sequence is 15 residues long. Trimming removed 5 bases from V and 0 bases from J; junction bases left unmatched: 5. The CDR3 reads CASRQRQGASYEQYF. CDR3 bases: TGTGCCAGCAGACAAAGACAGGGGGCCTCCTACGAGCAGTACTTC.

The V and J genes are TRBV29-1 and TRBJ1-5; 7 bases map to TRBD1. CDR1 is SQVTM, CDR2 ANQGSEA, per germline. V gave up 5 bases and J gave up 7 bases; unmatched junction bases: 11. This CDR3 is 14 amino acids long. The CDR3 sequence: CSVRVGIGGQPQHF. The CDR3 DNA is TGCAGCGTTCGTGTCGGGATAGGGGGCCAGCCCCAGCATTTT.